The rows below give T cell receptor beta chains drawn from one sample of a study of breast tumors, draining lymph nodes, adjacent tissues. One entry per CDR3 protein, called by TCRdb with MiXCR from the multiplex PCR reads. This repertoire shows approximately 250,000 distinct CDR3 sequences, 34% found once; its top ten account for about 3.3%. Material for sequencing was axillary lymph node tissue. The receptors were gathered from a female donor with breast cancer. Some clones in this sample may be carry-over from other donors' samples. Each CDR3 is given with its conserved first and last residue.

v_gene	j_gene	CDR3aa
TRBV19	TRBJ1-3	CASSMDRGKGGNTIYF
TRBV6-1	TRBJ1-2	CASSEEGNYGYTF
TRBV3-1	TRBJ1-2	CASSQYDGAYGYTF
TRBV20-1	TRBJ2-1	CSAEGPGGKYEQFF
TRBV9	TRBJ2-5	CASSPWGSAGETQYF
TRBV6-2/TRBV6-3	TRBJ1-2	CASSDGLLRRTGSYGYTF
TRBV15	TRBJ1-5	CATSRERAGGNQPQHF
TRBV11-2	TRBJ2-1	CASSLGTSGRGEQFF
TRBV7-6	TRBJ1-5	CASSPGTMEGVGPQHF
TRBV11-2	TRBJ2-5	CASSLNGAQETQYF
TRBV6-5	TRBJ2-1	CASRLEQEQFF
TRBV12-3/TRBV12-4	TRBJ2-5	CASSLATKTQYF
TRBV12-3/TRBV12-4	TRBJ2-7	CASSLIGTCEQYF
TRBV7-9	TRBJ1-4	CASSLGLGTVNEKLFF
TRBV6-5	TRBJ2-7	CASGHTSYEQYF
TRBV30	TRBJ2-2	CAWSVAAGVFTGELFF
TRBV5-4	TRBJ1-4	CASSLALTGGEKLFF
TRBV9	TRBJ2-5	CASSTGTGGRKTQYF
TRBV7-2	TRBJ2-5	CASGGGALGETQYF
TRBV4-1	TRBJ2-1	CASSQSTGEVNEQFF
TRBV29-1	TRBJ2-3	CSVDGPAGGNTDTQYF
TRBV9	TRBJ2-5	CASSVASGLQETQYF
TRBV24-1	TRBJ2-2	CATGTRFNTGELFF
TRBV6-2/TRBV6-3	TRBJ1-6	CASISGSSYNSPLHF
TRBV28	TRBJ2-6	CATNSGANVLTF
TRBV29-1	TRBJ2-3	CSFQGVGGAQYF
TRBV7-9	TRBJ2-7	CASSLNSLEQYF